Below, 31 T cell receptor beta chains from the same sample are listed, as sequenced in a study of patients and donors after allogeneic stem cell transplantation. TCRdb reanalysed the RT-PCR reads using MiXCR and keeps one entry per CDR3 protein. This table holds around 170,000 distinct CDR3 sequences, more than 20% found once. The sample taken for sequencing was blood, either unsorted or a sorted T cell fraction (not recorded which). These receptors were collected from a human donor who was either an allogeneic HSCT recipient or a stem cell or donor lymphocyte infusion donor (not recorded which). It is not recorded whose cells these are; they may come from a transplant donor.

In its sample, this clonotype was seen a few times. This chain links TRBV5-1 with TRBJ2-1, with a possible D match to TRBD1 (6 bases). This CDR3 region has 12 residues. The germline V and J ends were trimmed by 5 bases and 9 bases, with 12 bases remaining between them. Looked up from germline, CDR1 is SGHRS and CDR2 is YFSETQ. The CDR3 spells CASSSGAAEQFF. DNA for the CDR3: TGCGCCAGCAGTTCAGGGGCTGCTGAGCAGTTCTTC. Supplemented by reference TRBV5-1 and TRBJ2-1, the full variable domain reads KAGVTQTPRYLIKTRGQQVTLSCSPISGHRSVSWYQQTPGQGLQFLFEYFSETQRNKGNFPGRFSGRQFSNSRSEMNVSTLELGDSALYLCASSSGAAEQFFGPGTRLTVL.

This clonotype was picked up one time. V is TRBV3-1 and J is TRBJ1-1, with D possibly TRBD1 on 5 matching bases. The germline gives CDR1 LGHDT, CDR2 YNNKEL (reference sequence). CDR3 length: 13 amino acids. V dropped 3 bases and J dropped 5 bases, with 10 bases sitting between them. The CDR3 loop is CASSQRGETEAFF. CDR3 sequence (DNA): TGTGCCAGCAGCCAGAGGGGTGAGACTGAAGCTTTCTTT.

This clonotype has a handful of counts. V gene TRBV7-2 combines with J gene TRBJ1-5, with D possibly matching TRBD1 (5 bases). The germline gives CDR1 SGHTA, CDR2 FQGNSA. This CDR3 contains 13 residues. Between the trimmed V and J ends, which lost 2 bases and 5 bases, there was a span of 7 bases. CDR3 loop: CASSLRQHQPQHF. As DNA, the CDR3 is TGTGCCAGCAGCTTAAGACAGCATCAGCCCCAGCATTTT.

This clonotype was seen just once. The chain combines TRBV29-1 with TRBJ2-1; the match to TRBD2 covers 10 bases. The V and J ends lost 5 bases and 7 bases, in that order; junction bases with no gene match: 14. In germline, CDR1 is SQVTM, CDR2 ANQGSEA. CDR3 size: 16 residues. Here the CDR3 DNA reads TGCAGCGTTTCCCTGGGAGGTAGCGGGAGGCGTAATGAGCAGTTCTTC. Protein product: CSVSLGGSGRRNEQFF.

The CDR3 DNA reads TGCAGTGCTAGAGATGAGGGCCGATACGAGCAGTACTTC. Protein sequence: CSARDEGRYEQYF. The chain carries TRBV20-1 and TRBJ2-7; maybe TRBD2 (5 bases). Trimming removed 0 bases at V and 4 bases at J, with 10 bases between. This CDR3 has 13 residues. From germline, CDR1 is DFQATT and CDR2 SNEGSKA (reference sequence).

V gene TRBV20-1 combines with J gene TRBJ2-2; D ambiguous. Looked up from germline, CDR1 is DFQATT and CDR2 is SNEGSKA (reference sequence). V dropped 0 bases and J dropped 2 bases, with 7 bases sitting between them. CDR3 length equals 14 residues. The CDR3: CSARDHTNTGELFF. The CDR3 DNA is TGCAGTGCTAGAGATCACACAAACACCGGGGAGCTGTTTTTT.

This clonotype was seen repeatedly, ten times or more. The V gene is TRBV29-1, the J gene TRBJ1-4; D might be TRBD1 (5 bases). The CDR3 totals 14 residues. Germline V gives CDR1 SQVTM, CDR2 ANQGSEA. V was cut by 4 bases and J by 1 base, with 10 bases left in between. CDR3 nucleotide sequence: TGCAGCGTTGCCGGGGACCTAACTAATGAAAAACTGTTTTTT. As protein: CSVAGDLTNEKLFF.

This clonotype was detected a few times. CDR3 amino acids: CASGATGIQPQHF. In DNA form, the CDR3 reads TGTGCCAGCGGTGCGACAGGGATTCAGCCCCAGCATTTT. This chain links TRBV2 with TRBJ1-5, with 7 bases lining up with TRBD1. The CDR3 totals 13 residues. From germline, CDR1 is SNHLY and CDR2 FYNNEI. V shed 8 bases and J 6 bases; nucleotides not matched to a gene: 7. Full variable domain (rest looked up from reference TRBV2 and TRBJ1-5): EPEVTQTPSHQVTQMGQEVILRCVPISNHLYFYWYRQILGQKVEFLVSFYNNEISEKSEIFDDQFSVERPDGSNFTLKIRSTKLEDSAMYFCASGATGIQPQHFGDGTRLSIL.

This clonotype was counted a few times. The gene calls are TRBV2 and TRBJ2-3; D gene uncertain. Germline V gene lookup returns CDR1 SNHLY and CDR2 FYNNEI. The CDR3 totals 13 residues. V was trimmed by 3 bases and J by 6 bases, leaving 10 bases between them. This CDR3 is CASSDEVGDTQYF. CDR3 DNA sequence: TGTGCCAGCAGTGATGAGGTCGGTGATACGCAGTATTTT. The full variable domain, its missing parts supplied by reference TRBV2 and TRBJ2-3, is EPEVTQTPSHQVTQMGQEVILRCVPISNHLYFYWYRQILGQKVEFLVSFYNNEISEKSEIFDDQFSVERPDGSNFTLKIRSTKLEDSAMYFCASSDEVGDTQYFGPGTRLTVL.

Comment on this clonotype: Germline and junction disagree at one end, which may indicate a read error. The chain uses TRBV20-1 and TRBJ2-1, with 7 bases lining up with TRBD1. The CDR3 totals 12 residues. Per the germline V gene, CDR1 is DFQATT and CDR2 is SNEGSKA (reference sequence). The CDR3: CSAGEQGNEQFF. CDR3 sequence (DNA): TGCAGTGCTGGAGAACAGGGGAATGAGCAGTTCTTC.

This chain joins TRBV6-6 and TRBJ2-5; 7 nucleotides agree with TRBD1. CDR3 size: 14 residues. J was trimmed by 5 bases and V by 8 bases; bases with no gene match: 11. Germline values: CDR1 MNHNY, CDR2 SVGAGI (reference sequence). The CDR3 spells CASGRTGPLETQYF. The DNA of the CDR3 is TGTGCCAGCGGAAGGACAGGTCCCCTGGAGACCCAGTACTTC.

V usage is TRBV7-9 and J usage is TRBJ2-3, with TRBD2 matching over 12 bases. V gave up 7 bases and J gave up 2 bases; unmatched junction bases: 13. The CDR3 has 18 amino acids. The germline V gene has CDR1 SEHNR and CDR2 FQNEAQ (reference sequence). The CDR3 DNA reads as TGTGCCAGCACCCTAGCGCTAGCGGGGGGGCCGGACACAGATACGCAGTATTTT. Amino acids: CASTLALAGGPDTDTQYF. The variable domain in full, with the rest retrieved from reference TRBV7-9 and TRBJ2-3, is DTGVSQNPRHKITKRGQNVTFRCDPISEHNRLYWYRQTLGQGPEFLTYFQNEAQLEKSRLLSDRFSAERPKGSFSTLEIQRTEQGDSAMYLCASTLALAGGPDTDTQYFGPGTRLTVL.

This clonotype showed up just a few times. The CDR3 reads CAISEPEGGNTIYF. CDR3 nucleotide sequence: TGTGCCATCAGTGAGCCAGAAGGGGGAAACACCATATATTTT. J is TRBJ1-3 and V is TRBV10-3; no clear D gene. V was trimmed by 2 bases and J by 4 bases, leaving 9 bases between them. The CDR3 contains 14 residues. Germline CDR1 is ENHRY and CDR2 is SYGVKD.

This clonotype appeared a few times. The V gene is TRBV4-1, the J gene TRBJ1-1; D is unclear. The CDR3 runs to 14 residues. Germline V CDR1 and CDR2: MGHRA, YSYEKL. Deletions cut 5 bases from V and 0 bases from J, with 10 bases between. CDR3 residues: CASSYTTMNTEAFF. The CDR3 DNA reads TGCGCCAGCAGCTATACCACCATGAACACTGAAGCTTTCTTT.

This clonotype was seen a few times. The chain links TRBV10-3 to TRBJ1-1; D remains unclear. V was cut by 6 bases and J by 4 bases, with 9 bases left in between. This CDR3 has 12 residues. Germline values: CDR1 ENHRY, CDR2 SYGVKD. This CDR3 reads CAIREVGTEAFF. CDR3 nucleotides: TGTGCCATCAGGGAGGTGGGCACTGAAGCTTTCTTT.

The chain combines TRBV10-3 with TRBJ2-5, with 8 bases identical to TRBD1. Germline V gene data show CDR1 as ENHRY and CDR2 as SYGVKD. V lost 4 bases to trimming and J lost 4 bases; unmatched junction nucleotides: 14. This CDR3 contains 17 residues. CDR3 in DNA: TGTGCCATCAGTGGAACCTCAGGACAGGGCGGTGGAGAGACCCAGTACTTC. Amino acid sequence: CAISGTSGQGGGETQYF.

The table lists this clonotype with a few counts. The chain joins TRBV9 to TRBJ2-3; 9 bases fit TRBD1. The CDR3 totals 16 residues. With V trimmed by 1 base and J by 3 bases, 6 bases remained unmatched. Germline values: CDR1 SGDLS, CDR2 YYNGEE. This chain's CDR3 is CASSVLQDRGTDTQYF. CDR3 bases: TGTGCCAGCAGCGTACTACAGGACAGGGGTACAGATACGCAGTATTTT.

This clonotype was seen a few times. The chain combines TRBV2 with TRBJ2-5; maybe TRBD2 (6 bases). V lost 7 bases and J 2 bases, leaving 14 bases between the germline ends. The CDR3 is 14 amino acids. Germline V gene data show CDR1 as SNHLY and CDR2 as FYNNEI. The CDR3 spells CASKERTNQETQYF. CDR3 DNA: TGTGCCAGCAAGGAAAGGACTAATCAAGAGACCCAGTACTTC.

The sample holds many counts of this clonotype. The V and J genes are TRBV12-3 or TRBV12-4 and TRBJ1-5; D gene ambiguous. This CDR3 contains 15 residues. V shed 2 bases and J shed 0 bases, with 8 bases lying between them. The CDR3 loop is CASSLRADSNQPQHF. The CDR3 bases are TGTGCCAGCAGTTTAAGGGCTGATAGCAATCAGCCCCAGCATTTT.

This clonotype has a handful of counts. The chain recombines TRBV20-1 with TRBJ1-1; D remains unclear. Germline values: CDR1 DFQATT, CDR2 SNEGSKA (reference sequence). Trimming pared 1 base from V and 2 bases from J, leaving 5 bases between. This CDR3 has 12 amino acids. The CDR3 spells CSARAANTEAFF. The DNA of the CDR3 is TGCAGTGCTAGAGCGGCTAACACTGAAGCTTTCTTT.

This clonotype was seen a handful of times. This chain connects TRBV6-5 to TRBJ1-2, with a tentative D call TRBD1 (5 bases). Germline V gene lookup returns CDR1 MNHEY and CDR2 SVGAGI. V was trimmed by 4 bases and J by 7 bases, leaving 13 bases between them. The CDR3 has 13 amino acids. The CDR3 DNA sequence: TGTGCCAGCAGTTGGGGACGGGAAAGTGGCTACACCTTC. Translated, it gives CASSWGRESGYTF.

CDR3: CASSFKGGDTEAFF. The CDR3 coding sequence is TGTGCCAGCAGCTTTAAGGGTGGGGACACTGAAGCTTTCTTT. The gene calls are TRBV7-9 and TRBJ1-1, with D unresolved. The CDR3 is made up of 14 amino acids. Germline V gene sequence: CDR1 SEHNR, CDR2 FQNEAQ (reference sequence). Trimming removed 3 bases from V and 3 bases from J, with 11 bases in between.

The rearrangement links TRBV12-3 or TRBV12-4 to TRBJ2-3; D possibly corresponds to TRBD2 (5 bases). V lost 5 bases and J lost 0, with 15 bases in between. This CDR3 contains 16 residues. CDR3 amino acids: CASSPGGNASTDTQYF. The CDR3 region has the DNA TGTGCCAGCAGTCCCGGAGGTAACGCTAGCACAGATACGCAGTATTTT.

V is TRBV20-1 and J is TRBJ2-1; 15 bases fit TRBD2. V shed 6 bases and J 4 bases; nucleotides not matched to a gene: 10. Germline assignment: CDR1 DFQATT and CDR2 SNEGSKA (reference sequence). The CDR3 has 17 amino acids. The CDR3 loop is CSAKVAGLAGGYNEQFF. In nucleotides, the CDR3 is TGCAGTGCCAAAGTCGCGGGACTAGCGGGGGGATACAATGAGCAGTTCTTC.

The rearrangement links TRBV12-3 or TRBV12-4 to TRBJ1-2; perhaps TRBD1 as D (6 bases). The CDR3 covers 14 residues. The V and J ends lost 6 bases and 5 bases respectively, with 16 bases between them. The CDR3 loop is CASRYKGHPYGYTF. As DNA, the CDR3 is TGTGCCAGCAGGTATAAGGGACACCCATATGGCTACACCTTC.

The chain joins TRBV29-1 to TRBJ2-3; a weak D match, TRBD1 (6 bases). This CDR3 spans 13 amino acids. The V gene's germline CDR1 is SQVTM and CDR2 ANQGSEA. Trimming removed 6 bases at V and 3 bases at J, with 13 bases between. CDR3 loop: CSVLTGMTDTQYF. CDR3 DNA sequence: TGCAGCGTGCTTACAGGGATGACAGATACGCAGTATTTT.

The chain is built from TRBV25-1 and TRBJ2-5, with a possible D match to TRBD1 (5 bases). Trimming stripped 6 bases from V and 5 bases from J, with 22 bases between. This CDR3 is 16 amino acids long. The germline gives CDR1 MGHDK, CDR2 SYGVNS. CDR3 coding DNA: TGTGCCAGCAGCGCCCGGGCAGGGTTGATTGTTGAGACCCAGTACTTC. Protein product: CASSARAGLIVETQYF.

In this sample, this clonotype turned up a few times. The genes are TRBV20-1 and TRBJ2-1, with 13 bases aligning to TRBD2. This CDR3 comprises 15 residues. Germline assignment: CDR1 DFQATT and CDR2 SNEGSKA (reference sequence). V was clipped by 3 bases and J by 3 bases; unmatched bases: 2. CDR3 loop: CSARRLAGGYNEQFF. The CDR3 DNA follows: TGCAGTGCTAGGCGACTAGCGGGGGGCTACAATGAGCAGTTCTTC.

This clonotype was picked up one time. The chain joins TRBV9 to TRBJ2-4, with 10 bases fitting TRBD1. The CDR3 has 14 amino acids. The V gene end was trimmed by 4 bases and the J gene end by 8 bases; junction bases not matched to a gene: 6. CDR1 SGDLS and CDR2 YYNGEE come from the germline V gene. The CDR3 region has the DNA TGTGCCAGCAGCCCCCGGACAGGGGGAGACATTCAGTACTTC. Amino acids: CASSPRTGGDIQYF.

This clonotype was counted a few times. CDR3 DNA sequence: TGCAGTGCTAATGTTGGGAGCATGAACACTGAAGCTTTCTTT. The encoded protein is CSANVGSMNTEAFF. The chain recombines TRBV20-1 with TRBJ1-1; D uncertain. CDR1 and CDR2 (germline): DFQATT, SNEGSKA (reference sequence). V gave up 4 bases and J gave up 0 bases, with 12 bases separating them. The CDR3 totals 14 residues.

The sample holds a few counts of this clonotype. This chain joins TRBV4-3 and TRBJ1-4; unclear D gene. Germline V gives CDR1 LGHNA, CDR2 YSLEER. This CDR3 comprises 17 residues. The V end lost 0 bases, the J end lost 2 bases, and 13 bases lay between the germline ends. The CDR3 DNA reads TGCGCCAGCAGCCAAGATCCGCAGTCTCGGACTAATGAAAAACTGTTTTTT. It encodes CASSQDPQSRTNEKLFF.